The 14 T cell receptor beta chains below come from one sample, sequenced in a study of T cells after yellow fever vaccination. Each CDR3 protein gets one entry after TCRdb re-called the 5' RACE reads with MiXCR. Of approximately 300,000 distinct CDR3 sequences in the sample, roughly 13% are singletons; the top ten hold around 0.55%. The source material was CD4+ T cells sorted from PBMCs, sampled 45 days after the yellow fever booster vaccination. The receptors were gathered from a man aged 25-45 years who received the YFV17D yellow fever vaccine.

In this sample, this clonotype turned up many times. The chain links TRBV5-1 to TRBJ1-2; maybe TRBD1 (5 bases). Germline V lookup: CDR1 SGHRS, CDR2 YFSETQ. The CDR3 is 14 amino acids. The germline V and J ends were trimmed by 4 bases and 3 bases, with 13 bases remaining between them. The CDR3 DNA reads as TGCGCCAGCAGCGTTTTAGGGGCGGACTATGGCTACACCTTC. Translated, it gives CASSVLGADYGYTF.

This chain uses TRBV12-5 with TRBJ2-7, with D hard to call. CDR1 and CDR2 (germline): LGHNT, FRNRAP. Trimming stripped 1 base from V and 0 bases from J, with 7 bases between. The CDR3 covers 14 residues. The CDR3 nucleotides are TGTGCTAGTGGTTTGGACCTTTTCTCCTACGAGCAGTACTTC. Its protein product is CASGLDLFSYEQYF.

The DNA of the CDR3 is TGTGCCAGCAGTTACCCTGGGACACCCACAGAGGGGACCCAGTACTTC. Protein: CASSYPGTPTEGTQYF. The genes are TRBV6-5 and TRBJ2-5; a weak D match, TRBD1 (6 bases). With 2 bases removed from V and 7 bases from J, the gap between germline ends came to 20 bases. CDR3 length: 16 amino acids. Germline V gene data show CDR1 as MNHEY and CDR2 as SVGAGI.

This clonotype was seen a few times. The chain joins TRBV13 to TRBJ2-7; possible D gene TRBD1, 6 bases. The CDR3 has 15 amino acids. CDR1 and CDR2 from the germline V gene are PRHDT and FYEKMQ (reference sequence). Between the trimmed V and J ends, which lost 5 bases and 0 bases, there was a span of 14 bases. The CDR3: CASSQPGHHSYEQYF. The CDR3 DNA reads as TGTGCCAGCAGCCAACCGGGACACCACTCCTACGAGCAGTACTTC.

This clonotype was seen more than once but under ten times. The chain recombines TRBV7-2 with TRBJ1-1, with D tentatively TRBD1 (5 bases). This CDR3 comprises 12 residues. With 5 bases removed from V and 5 bases from J, the gap between germline ends came to 9 bases. The V gene's germline CDR1 is SGHTA and CDR2 FQGNSA. CDR3 amino acids: CASSKTGTEAFF. CDR3 in DNA: TGTGCCAGCAGCAAAACAGGTACTGAAGCTTTCTTT.

The chain links TRBV20-1 to TRBJ1-2; TRBD1 agrees at 7 bases. The CDR3 extends over 12 amino acids. V gave up 6 bases and J gave up 7 bases; unmatched junction bases: 8. Germline CDR1 and CDR2: DFQATT and SNEGSKA (reference sequence). The chain's CDR3 is CSADTNRGGYTF. The DNA for the CDR3 is TGCAGTGCCGATACCAACAGGGGTGGCTACACCTTC.

The table lists this clonotype with a few counts. J is TRBJ2-7 and V is TRBV7-9; 10 nucleotides agree with TRBD2. The V and J ends lost 10 bases and 6 bases, in that order; junction bases with no gene match: 9. The length of the CDR3 is 13 residues. Germline CDR1 SEHNR, CDR2 FQNEAQ (reference sequence). CDR3 protein: CATEGLAGVEQYF. DNA of the CDR3: TGTGCCACCGAGGGGCTAGCGGGAGTCGAGCAGTACTTC.

This clonotype was picked up a small number of times. The CDR3 protein is CSASTSLRSTQYF. CDR3 nucleotide sequence: TGCAGTGCTAGTACTAGCTTACGTTCTACGCAGTATTTT. The V and J genes are TRBV20-1 and TRBJ2-3, with D tentatively TRBD2 (6 bases). Germline CDR1 reads DFQATT; CDR2 reads SNEGSKA (reference sequence). V lost 3 bases and J lost 8, with 15 bases in between. This CDR3 region has 13 residues.

V is TRBV6-1 and J is TRBJ2-7; 8 bases agree with TRBD2. This CDR3 comprises 15 residues. Germline loops: CDR1 MNHNS, CDR2 SASEGT. The J segment lost 2 bases and the V segment lost 4 bases, leaving 7 bases of the junction unmatched. CDR3 loop: CASSVAGGLAYEQYF. The CDR3, as DNA: TGTGCCAGCAGTGTTGCGGGGGGCTTGGCCTACGAGCAGTACTTC.

This clonotype was recorded many times. The CDR3, as DNA: TGCAGTGCGATTCCGGGACAGGGGGCCTACGAGCAGTACTTC. It codes for CSAIPGQGAYEQYF. V is TRBV20-1 and J is TRBJ2-7, with 11 bases matching TRBD1. J gave up 2 bases and V 6 bases, and 6 bases lay outside the gene matches. Germline CDR1 is DFQATT and CDR2 is SNEGSKA (reference sequence). There are 14 residues in the CDR3.

This clonotype was seen a handful of times. The rearrangement uses TRBV6-2 or TRBV6-3 and TRBJ2-3, with TRBD2 matching 10 bases. Germline V gene sequence: CDR1 MNHEY, CDR2 SVGEGT. V trimming: 6 bases; J trimming: 6 bases; junction bases outside the gene matches: 12. The CDR3 has 16 residues. The CDR3 sequence: CASRHQGLAGVDTQYF. CDR3 nucleotides: TGTGCCAGCAGACACCAGGGGCTAGCGGGAGTTGATACGCAGTATTTT.

The chain couples TRBV12-3 or TRBV12-4 to TRBJ2-7; D gene unclear. V gave up 7 bases and J gave up 5 bases, with 18 bases separating them. The CDR3 totals 14 residues. CDR3 coding DNA: TGTGCCAGCACTCCACCTAGTTTGACCCACGAGCAGTACTTC. Protein sequence: CASTPPSLTHEQYF.

This clonotype has just a few counts. V and J are TRBV24-1 and TRBJ2-3; no definite D call. CDR3 length: 11 residues. Trimming left V 5 bases short and J 4 bases short, with 3 bases between. Germline V gene lookup returns CDR1 KGHDR and CDR2 SFDVKD. CDR3 region: CATSVSDTQYF. The CDR3 region has the DNA TGTGCCACCAGTGTTTCAGATACGCAGTATTTT.

CDR3 DNA: TGCAGCATTAGACAGGGGGCTGGAAACACCATATATTTT. Amino acid sequence: CSIRQGAGNTIYF. This chain connects TRBV29-1 to TRBJ1-3, with TRBD1 identical over 9 bases. This CDR3 contains 13 residues. Germline V lookup: CDR1 SQVTM, CDR2 ANQGSEA. The V gene end was trimmed by 8 bases and the J gene end by 2 bases; junction bases not matched to a gene: 4. Using reference TRBV29-1 and TRBJ1-3 for the parts outside the CDR3, the full variable domain is SAVISQKPSRDICQRGTSLTIQCQVDSQVTMMFWYRQQPGQSLTLIATANQGSEATYESGFVIDKFPISRPNLTFSTLTVSNMSPEDSSIYLCSIRQGAGNTIYFGEGSWLTVV.